The rows below give T cell receptor beta chains drawn from one sample of a study of blood T cell repertoires in COVID-19. Repertoires were generated with immunoSEQ multiplex PCR, while TCRdb's copy carries only in-frame clones and drops some. The repertoire holds about 120,000 clones, approximately 80% seen once, with 7.9% in the top ten. Material for sequencing was peripheral blood. These receptors all come from a human donor in a cohort sampled during active COVID-19. The CDR3 runs from the conserved cysteine through the conserved F or W. A D gene is named only where the DNA matches it firmly. Part of the rows lack a size; the others show once, few, many or a class for expanded clones.

J gene: TRBJ1-1
D gene: .
clone size: .
V gene: TRBV5-6
CDR3 DNA: TGTGCCAGCAGCCCTGGTGGAGGGTCGAACACTGAAGCTTTCTTT
CDR3 protein: CASSPGGGSNTEAFF

J gene: TRBJ1-1
D gene: .
clone size: .
V gene: TRBV11-2
CDR3 DNA: TGTGCCAGCAGCGCTACAGGCCCCGTAGCTTTCTTT
CDR3 protein: CASSATGPVAFF

J gene: TRBJ1-5
D gene: .
clone size: once
V gene: TRBV6-5
CDR3 DNA: TGTGCCAGCACGTGGACAGAAAATCAGCCCCAGCATTTT
CDR3 protein: CASTWTENQPQHF

J gene: TRBJ1-1
D gene: TRBD1
clone size: .
V gene: TRBV27
CDR3 DNA: TGTGCCAGCAGTTTATACGGACAGGGGGCCATGAACACTGAAGCTTTCTTT
CDR3 protein: CASSLYGQGAMNTEAFF

J gene: TRBJ2-3
D gene: TRBD1
clone size: .
V gene: TRBV7-9
CDR3 DNA: TGTGCCAGCAGCTCCTTTCTCGGACAGGCGAGAGATACGCAGTATTTT
CDR3 protein: CASSSFLGQARDTQYF

J gene: TRBJ1-2
D gene: .
clone size: .
V gene: TRBV5-1
CDR3 DNA: TGCGCCAGCAGACAAGAACAGGGAGCCAACTATGGCTACACCTTC
CDR3 protein: CASRQEQGANYGYTF

J gene: TRBJ2-7
D gene: .
clone size: .
V gene: TRBV5-5
CDR3 DNA: TGTGCCAGCAGCTTCTCAGGACTCTACGAGCAGTACTTC
CDR3 protein: CASSFSGLYEQYF

J gene: TRBJ1-1
D gene: .
clone size: .
V gene: TRBV2
CDR3 DNA: TGTGCCATTCCCGGGAGGAACACTGAAGCTTTCTTT
CDR3 protein: CAIPGRNTEAFF

J gene: TRBJ2-1
D gene: TRBD1
clone size: .
V gene: TRBV19
CDR3 DNA: TGTGCCAGTGTAGGACAGGGCTACAATGAGCAGTTCTTC
CDR3 protein: CASVGQGYNEQFF

J gene: TRBJ1-3
D gene: .
clone size: few
V gene: TRBV5-1
CDR3 DNA: TGCGCCAGCAGCTTCAAGGGGGATGGAAACACCATATATTTT
CDR3 protein: CASSFKGDGNTIYF

J gene: TRBJ2-7
D gene: .
clone size: .
V gene: TRBV2
CDR3 DNA: TGTGCCAGCAGTGCTACAGGATGGGCCTACGAGCAGTACTTC
CDR3 protein: CASSATGWAYEQYF

J gene: TRBJ1-2
D gene: .
clone size: .
V gene: TRBV5-1
CDR3 DNA: TGCGCCAGCAGCTTGGGAACCGCTCGAGGTATAGGCTACACCTTC
CDR3 protein: CASSLGTARGIGYTF

J gene: TRBJ2-7
D gene: .
clone size: .
V gene: TRBV9
CDR3 DNA: TGTGCCAGCAGCGTAGGGGGGCTCTACGAGCAGTACTTC
CDR3 protein: CASSVGGLYEQYF

J gene: TRBJ2-7
D gene: TRBD2
clone size: .
V gene: TRBV7-9
CDR3 DNA: TGTGCCAGCAGCCCCAGCTCTAGCGGCCCTCTCTACGAGCAGTACTTC
CDR3 protein: CASSPSSSGPLYEQYF

J gene: TRBJ1-2
D gene: TRBD1
clone size: .
V gene: TRBV7-2
CDR3 DNA: TGTGCCAGCAGTAACACCGGGACAGTCTATGGCTACACCTTC
CDR3 protein: CASSNTGTVYGYTF

J gene: TRBJ2-7
D gene: TRBD1
clone size: .
V gene: TRBV5-1
CDR3 DNA: TGCGCCAGCAGGTCTACAGGGGCCTCCTACGAGCAGTACTTC
CDR3 protein: CASRSTGASYEQYF

J gene: TRBJ1-5
D gene: .
clone size: once
V gene: TRBV6-4
CDR3 DNA: TGTGCCAGCAGTCGCCACCCCTCGGGGCCCCAGCATTTT
CDR3 protein: CASSRHPSGPQHF

J gene: TRBJ1-6
D gene: TRBD1
clone size: .
V gene: TRBV27
CDR3 DNA: TGTGCCAGCAGTTTAGACAGGGGATGGTCACCCCTCCACTTT
CDR3 protein: CASSLDRGWSPLHF

J gene: TRBJ1-5
D gene: .
clone size: .
V gene: TRBV28
CDR3 DNA: TGTGCCACCCATGAGCGGGGCCTGGGTCAGCCCCAGCATTTT
CDR3 protein: CATHERGLGQPQHF

J gene: TRBJ1-4
D gene: .
clone size: .
V gene: TRBV10-1
CDR3 DNA: TGCGCCAGCAGGGGGCCCCGGGACTGCTTTACCGCAACTAATGAAAAACTGTTTTTT
CDR3 protein: CASRGPRDCFTATNEKLFF

J gene: TRBJ1-3
D gene: .
clone size: .
V gene: TRBV6-5
CDR3 DNA: TGTGCCAGCAGTTACACCGCGGAGGCCGGAAACACCATATATTTT
CDR3 protein: CASSYTAEAGNTIYF

J gene: TRBJ2-3
D gene: .
clone size: few
V gene: TRBV5-4
CDR3 DNA: TGTGCCAGCAGCGGCGGGACCCCCGGCACAGATACGCAGTATTTT
CDR3 protein: CASSGGTPGTDTQYF

J gene: TRBJ1-2
D gene: TRBD1
clone size: once
V gene: TRBV9
CDR3 DNA: TGTGCCAGCAGCGTAGAGCCGGGACAGGGGCACAACTATGGCTACACCTTC
CDR3 protein: CASSVEPGQGHNYGYTF

J gene: TRBJ2-7
D gene: TRBD1
clone size: .
V gene: TRBV28
CDR3 DNA: TGTGCCAGCACTCCAACCCGGGGACAGGGGGGGGAGCAGTACTTC
CDR3 protein: CASTPTRGQGGEQYF

J gene: TRBJ2-7
D gene: .
clone size: .
V gene: TRBV11-3
CDR3 DNA: TGTGCCAGCAGCTTCGGGGGACACGAGCAGTACTTC
CDR3 protein: CASSFGGHEQYF

J gene: TRBJ2-7
D gene: TRBD2
clone size: once
V gene: TRBV3-1/TRBV3-2
CDR3 DNA: TGTGCCAGCAGCCCGGGACTAGGGGGATACGAGCAGTACTTC
CDR3 protein: CASSPGLGGYEQYF

J gene: TRBJ2-6
D gene: .
clone size: .
V gene: TRBV7-9
CDR3 DNA: TGTGCCAGCAGCAGGGTAGCGGGGGCCAACGTCCTGACTTTC
CDR3 protein: CASSRVAGANVLTF

J gene: TRBJ1-5
D gene: .
clone size: .
V gene: TRBV4-1
CDR3 DNA: TGCGCCAGCAGCCAAGCCATAGGGGCGGGAAGCAATCAGCCCCAGCATTTT
CDR3 protein: CASSQAIGAGSNQPQHF

J gene: TRBJ1-2
D gene: .
clone size: .
V gene: TRBV4-2
CDR3 DNA: TGTGCCAGCAGCCAAGACGCCACCGAGAGTGGCTACACCTTC
CDR3 protein: CASSQDATESGYTF

J gene: TRBJ2-1
D gene: TRBD1
clone size: .
V gene: TRBV6-5
CDR3 DNA: TGTGCCAGCAGTCAGGGGACAGCTGGGTACAATGAGCAGTTCTTC
CDR3 protein: CASSQGTAGYNEQFF

J gene: TRBJ1-1
D gene: .
clone size: .
V gene: TRBV19
CDR3 DNA: TGTGCCACCCGAGGCGGACAGCCCGGACTCAACACTGAAGCTTTCTTT
CDR3 protein: CATRGGQPGLNTEAFF

J gene: TRBJ1-1
D gene: .
clone size: .
V gene: TRBV24-1
CDR3 DNA: TGTGCCACCAGTGGGACCGGGACACCGATGAACACTGAAGCTTTCTTT
CDR3 protein: CATSGTGTPMNTEAFF

J gene: TRBJ1-3
D gene: .
clone size: .
V gene: TRBV6-5
CDR3 DNA: TGTGCCAGCAGGAGCCTCGGGTACTCTGGAAACACCATATATTTT
CDR3 protein: CASRSLGYSGNTIYF

J gene: TRBJ1-4
D gene: .
clone size: few
V gene: TRBV5-1
CDR3 DNA: TGCGCCAGCAGCCTCGGAGGTGATGAAAAACTGTTTTTT
CDR3 protein: CASSLGGDEKLFF

J gene: TRBJ2-3
D gene: .
clone size: .
V gene: TRBV30
CDR3 DNA: TGTGCCTGGAGTCCCGGGGCAGATACGCAGTATTTT
CDR3 protein: CAWSPGADTQYF

J gene: TRBJ1-2
D gene: TRBD1
clone size: once
V gene: TRBV7-3
CDR3 DNA: TGTGCCAGCAGCTTAAGTGGGACAGGGGTCGGCTACACCTTC
CDR3 protein: CASSLSGTGVGYTF

J gene: TRBJ2-7
D gene: TRBD1
clone size: .
V gene: TRBV28
CDR3 DNA: TGTGCCAGTAGCACGGGGACAGGGATGGGCGAGCAGTACTTC
CDR3 protein: CASSTGTGMGEQYF

J gene: TRBJ1-1
D gene: TRBD1
clone size: .
V gene: TRBV5-6
CDR3 DNA: TGTGCCAGCAGCTTCGCCGGGACAGGGGACACTGAAGCTTTCTTT
CDR3 protein: CASSFAGTGDTEAFF

J gene: TRBJ1-2
D gene: .
clone size: .
V gene: TRBV6-5
CDR3 DNA: TGTGCCAGCAGTTACCTTTTAGGGGGGGTTGGCGGCTACACCTTC
CDR3 protein: CASSYLLGGVGGYTF

J gene: TRBJ2-7
D gene: TRBD1
clone size: .
V gene: TRBV18
CDR3 DNA: TGTGCCAGCTCGCCTAACAGGGGCGCCTACGAGCAGTACTTC
CDR3 protein: CASSPNRGAYEQYF

J gene: TRBJ2-2
D gene: TRBD1
clone size: .
V gene: TRBV27
CDR3 DNA: TGTGCCAGCAGTTCCCCGGGACAGAAGGACACCGGGGAGCTGTTTTTT
CDR3 protein: CASSSPGQKDTGELFF

J gene: TRBJ2-1
D gene: TRBD2
clone size: .
V gene: TRBV5-4
CDR3 DNA: TGTGCCAGCAGCTCTAGCGGGAGGGCCTACAATGAGCAGTTCTTC
CDR3 protein: CASSSSGRAYNEQFF

J gene: TRBJ1-1
D gene: .
clone size: once
V gene: TRBV27
CDR3 DNA: TGTGCCAGCAGTTTATTTCGGGGTACTGAAGCTTTCTTT
CDR3 protein: CASSLFRGTEAFF

J gene: TRBJ2-7
D gene: .
clone size: few
V gene: TRBV6-2/TRBV6-3
CDR3 DNA: TGTGCCAGCAGTTACAGGGACAACTACGAGCAGTACTTC
CDR3 protein: CASSYRDNYEQYF

J gene: TRBJ1-2
D gene: .
clone size: .
V gene: TRBV10-2
CDR3 DNA: TGCGCCAGCAGTGAGGACCCCACAGGGAGATATGGCTACACCTTC
CDR3 protein: CASSEDPTGRYGYTF